A selection of T cell receptor beta chains follows, all from one sample in a study of shared clonotypes between healthy human individuals. The repertoire was sequenced with immunoSEQ multiplex PCR; TCRdb's copy has only in-frame clones and lacks some. Here the sample spans over 2 million clones, around 90% being singletons. The sequencing input was naive CD4+ T cells from PBMCs. The receptors were sampled from a man aged 18 to 35 in good health. Some clones in this sample may be carry-over from other donors' samples. CDR3s include the opening cysteine and the closing phenylalanine or tryptophan. A D gene is named only where the DNA matches it firmly. Where a row states a size, it is once, few, many or the class of an expanded clone; other rows omit it.

TRBV5-4	.	TRBJ1-1	.	TGTGCCAGCGAGGGTCAGATATCACGGGGCACTGAAGCTTTCTTT	CASEGQISRGTEAFF
TRBV9	.	TRBJ2-2	.	TGTGCCAGCAGCGTAGGGGGACACGATGCCGGGGAGCTGTTTTTT	CASSVGGHDAGELFF
TRBV5-1	.	TRBJ2-1	TRBD2	TGCGCCAGCAGCTCTTTATCCGGGACTAGCGGAGTAAATGAGCAGTTCTTC	CASSSLSGTSGVNEQFF
TRBV19	.	TRBJ2-1	.	TGTGCCAGTAGTCAAGGGACGTGGACGACGGGGGCCCACAATGAGCAGTTCTTC	CASSQGTWTTGAHNEQFF
TRBV28	.	TRBJ2-3	.	TGTGCCAGCAGTTTGGTTAGGGGAAGCACAGATACGCAGTATTTT	CASSLVRGSTDTQYF
TRBV28	.	TRBJ2-7	.	TGTGCCAGCAGTTACCGGAACGAGCAGTACTTC	CASSYRNEQYF
TRBV4-2	.	TRBJ2-3	TRBD2	TGTGCCAGCAGCCAATTCGCGGGGGTTAGCACAGATACGCAGTATTTT	CASSQFAGVSTDTQYF
TRBV27	.	TRBJ1-3	.	TGTGCCAGCAACTCCGGACGGGGGGGCATTGGAAACACCATATATTTT	CASNSGRGGIGNTIYF
TRBV5-6	few	TRBJ1-1	.	TGTGCCAGCAGCTTACTAGGGACCGGGGGTACTGAAGCTTTCTTT	CASSLLGTGGTEAFF
TRBV7-9	.	TRBJ1-3	.	TGTGCCAGCAGCCGTCAGGAGTACACCATATATTTT	CASSRQEYTIYF
TRBV7-2	.	TRBJ1-2	.	TGTGCCAGCAGCCCCCAACAGGGTGGTGGCTACACCTTC	CASSPQQGGGYTF
TRBV28	.	TRBJ1-2	TRBD1	TGTGCCAGCAGCCAAACCGGGACAGCACGAGCTAACTATGGCTACACCTTC	CASSQTGTARANYGYTF
TRBV28	.	TRBJ2-4	.	TGTGCCAGCAGTTTAGGACAGACAAACATTCAGTACTTC	CASSLGQTNIQYF
TRBV6-6	.	TRBJ1-1	.	TGTGCCAGCAGTTACTCGGGCGCGTCAGGCACTGAAGCTTTCTTT	CASSYSGASGTEAFF
TRBV2	.	TRBJ2-5	.	TGTGCCAGCAGTGAGCTGGGTCGTCAAGAGACCCAGTACTTC	CASSELGRQETQYF
TRBV16	.	TRBJ1-5	.	TGTGCCAGCAGCCTAGCGGGGGTCCCCCAGCATTTT	CASSLAGVPQHF
TRBV6-6	.	TRBJ1-2	TRBD1	TGTGCCAGCAGTCAACAGGGGGCTAGTGGCTACACCTTC	CASSQQGASGYTF
TRBV9	.	TRBJ2-3	.	TGTGCCAGCGCGCCTACCGGCAGCACAGATACGCAGTATTTT	CASAPTGSTDTQYF
TRBV4-2	.	TRBJ2-2	.	TGTGCCAGCAGCCAAGATCTCGGCACTGTTAACACCGGGGAGCTGTTTTTT	CASSQDLGTVNTGELFF
TRBV28	.	TRBJ1-2	.	TGTGCCAGCAATCGTTACAGGGAGAACTATGGCTACACCTTC	CASNRYRENYGYTF